Listed here are 28 T cell receptor beta chains from one sample, sequenced in a study of blood T cell repertoires in COVID-19. Measured with immunoSEQ multiplex PCR; TCRdb has only the in-frame clones, and not every one. The sample yields more than 200,000 clones, about nine tenths seen once. Material: peripheral blood. These receptors were obtained from a woman in her sixties or seventies with acute or convalescent COVID-19.

The V call is TRBV5-6, the J call TRBJ2-3; D perhaps matches TRBD2 (6 bases). The CDR3 is 15 amino acids. V was shortened by 0 bases and J by 7 bases, with 15 bases between the two germline ends. The germline CDR1 and CDR2 sequences are SGHDT and YYEEEE. The CDR3 bases are TGTGCCAGCAGCTTGGTTACACCGGGGGTATATACGCAGTATTTT. It yields the protein CASSLVTPGVYTQYF.

This chain uses TRBV24-1 with TRBJ2-1, with 12 bases that match TRBD2. Germline CDR1 reads KGHDR; CDR2 reads SFDVKD. The J segment lost 12 bases and the V segment lost 4 bases, leaving 12 bases of the junction unmatched. The CDR3 spans 16 residues. This CDR3 reads CATSDHPSGGAERQFF. The DNA of the CDR3 is TGTGCCACCAGTGACCACCCTAGCGGGGGGGCCGAGCGGCAGTTCTTC.

The V gene is TRBV27, the J gene TRBJ1-2; 10 bases are shared with TRBD1. Germline-derived CDR1 and CDR2 are MNHEY and SMNVEV (reference sequence). Trimming removed 4 bases from V and 5 bases from J; junction bases left unmatched: 7. This CDR3 is 15 amino acids long. This chain's CDR3 is CASSSTRTGGYGYTF. CDR3 nucleotide sequence: TGTGCCAGCAGTTCCACGCGGACAGGGGGTTATGGCTACACCTTC.

J is TRBJ1-6 and V is TRBV28, with D uncertain. Germline CDR1 and CDR2: MDHEN and SYDVKM. Trimming stripped 6 bases from V and 9 bases from J, with 18 bases between. This CDR3 comprises 15 residues. The CDR3 coding sequence is TGTGCCAGCAGACTCGAGCCCCGGAGGAGTTCACCCCTCCACTTT. Its protein product is CASRLEPRRSSPLHF. The full variable domain, in which reference TRBV28 and TRBJ1-6 provide the parts outside the CDR3, is DVKVTQSSRYLVKRTGEKVFLECVQDMDHENMFWYRQDPGLGLRLIYFSYDVKMKEKGDIPEGYSVSREKKERFSLILESASTNQTSMYLCASRLEPRRSSPLHFGNGTRLTVT.

As for this clone: This sample also contains other DNA sequences that code for the same CDR3. The rearrangement links TRBV29-1 to TRBJ1-1; D unclear. The ends were cut back, 3 bases at V and 2 bases at J, with 7 bases in the middle. In germline, CDR1 is SQVTM, CDR2 ANQGSEA. The CDR3 has 12 amino acids. CDR3 in DNA: TGCAGCGTTGACAGATCCAACACTGAAGCTTTCTTT. This sequence encodes CSVDRSNTEAFF. Drawing the rest from reference TRBV29-1 and TRBJ1-1, the complete variable domain is SAVISQKPSRDICQRGTSLTIQCQVDSQVTMMFWYRQQPGQSLTLIATANQGSEATYESGFVIDKFPISRPNLTFSTLTVSNMSPEDSSIYLCSVDRSNTEAFFGQGTRLTVV.

The genes are TRBV30 and TRBJ2-7; TRBD1 is a possible D gene (7 bases). This CDR3 has 14 residues. V lost 3 bases and J lost 7, with 19 bases in between. In germline, CDR1 is GTSNPN, CDR2 SVGIG (reference sequence). CDR3 sequence: CAWRGGRQGGEQYF. The CDR3 bases are TGTGCCTGGAGAGGAGGGAGACAGGGTGGAGAGCAGTACTTC.

The J gene is TRBJ2-2, the V gene TRBV10-1; 11 positions match TRBD1. CDR3 length: 16 residues. Germline-derived CDR1 and CDR2 are WNHNN and SYGVQD (reference sequence). V dropped 3 bases and J dropped 2; count of bases not matched to a gene: 2. The CDR3 coding sequence is TGCGCCAGCAGTGACAGGACAGGGGGCAACACCGGGGAGCTGTTTTTT. Its protein product is CASSDRTGGNTGELFF.

This chain connects TRBV14 to TRBJ1-2; D unresolved. V lost 0 bases and J lost 4, with 9 bases in between. The germline V gene encodes CDR1 SGHDN and CDR2 FVKESK. The CDR3 covers 14 residues. The CDR3 region is CASSQDRLRYGYTF. CDR3 bases: TGTGCCAGCAGCCAAGATCGACTCCGCTATGGCTACACCTTC.

This chain uses TRBV7-9 with TRBJ2-1; D is perhaps TRBD2 (5 bases). V was cut by 1 base and J by 5 bases, with 9 bases left in between. CDR3 length: 14 residues. Looked up from germline, CDR1 is SEHNR and CDR2 is FQNEAQ (reference sequence). The CDR3 nucleotides are TGTGCCAGCAGCTTAGGGCTAGCTAACAATGAGCAGTTCTTC. Translated, it gives CASSLGLANNEQFF.

The gene calls are TRBV30 and TRBJ2-1, with a possible D match to TRBD2 (5 bases). The germline V gene has CDR1 GTSNPN and CDR2 SVGIG (reference sequence). The CDR3 consists of 13 residues. Trimming took 2 bases from V and 8 from J, leaving 13 bases between them. The CDR3 bases are TGTGCCTGGAGTACGCGGGCTGCCCATGAGCAGTTCTTC. Its protein is CAWSTRAAHEQFF.

The chain combines TRBV5-1 with TRBJ1-2; 7 bases match TRBD1. The CDR3 loop spans 14 amino acids. The trim removed 4 bases at V and 8 bases at J, leaving 11 bases unmatched. The germline gives CDR1 SGHRS, CDR2 YFSETQ. CDR3 nucleotide sequence: TGCGCCAGCAGCGCCCGACAGGGCGAAGGAGGCTACACCTTC. Protein: CASSARQGEGGYTF.

The rearrangement uses TRBV24-1 and TRBJ1-1; 8 bases fit TRBD1. The V gene's germline CDR1 is KGHDR and CDR2 SFDVKD. Germline trimming cut 1 base from V and 9 bases from J; bases unmatched to any gene: 0. The CDR3 is 12 amino acids. The CDR3 nucleotides read TGTGCCACCAGTGATTTCAGGGGGCAAGCTTTCTTT. Protein sequence: CATSDFRGQAFF.

The chain recombines TRBV30 with TRBJ2-4; D remains unclear. The CDR3 contains 14 residues. Germline CDR1 and CDR2: GTSNPN and SVGIG (reference sequence). Trimming cost V 4 bases and J 0 bases, with 10 bases left between them. The CDR3 region has the DNA TGTGCCTGGAAATCTATGCTAGCCAAAAACATTCAGTACTTC. Residues: CAWKSMLAKNIQYF.

This chain uses TRBV7-8 with TRBJ1-4; tentative D call: TRBD1 (5 bases). CDR1 SGHVS and CDR2 FQNEAQ come from the germline V gene. Trimming shortened V by 5 bases and J by 4 bases, and 14 bases separated the two germline ends. The CDR3 totals 15 residues. CDR3 amino acids: CASSQAQGVNEKLFF. In nucleotides, the CDR3 is TGTGCCAGCAGCCAGGCCCAGGGCGTTAATGAAAAACTGTTTTTT.

This chain connects TRBV7-8 to TRBJ1-3, with no clear D. The germline V gene has CDR1 SGHVS and CDR2 FQNEAQ. There are 19 residues in the CDR3. V lost 4 bases and J 1 base, leaving 23 bases between the germline ends. Here the CDR3 reads CASSSHPLGSGLSGNTIYF. For the CDR3, the DNA is TGTGCCAGCAGCTCTCACCCCTTAGGCTCCGGACTGTCTGGAAACACCATATATTTT.

The chain employs TRBV19 and TRBJ1-5, with D possibly TRBD1 on 5 matching bases. This CDR3 is built from 15 residues. The V end was cut by 5 bases, the J end by 1 base, with 12 bases between. Germline CDR1 reads LNHDA; CDR2 reads SQIVND (reference sequence). CDR3 DNA: TGTGCCAGTAGTGGCACGGGGGGAAGCAATCAGCCCCAGCATTTT. Translating it yields CASSGTGGSNQPQHF. The full variable domain, with the rest looked up from reference TRBV19 and TRBJ1-5, is DGGITQSPKYLFRKEGQNVTLSCEQNLNHDAMYWYRQDPGQGLRLIYYSQIVNDFQKGDIAEGYSVSREKKESFPLTVTSAQKNPTAFYLCASSGTGGSNQPQHFGDGTRLSIL.

CDR3 sequence (DNA): TGTGCCAGCAGTTTAGGGGGACAGGTCCCTGAAGCTTTCTTT. This sequence encodes CASSLGGQVPEAFF. This sequence joins TRBV27 and TRBJ1-1, with 8 bases aligning to TRBD1. V lost 2 bases, J lost 6 bases, and 5 bases stayed unmatched. The CDR3 has 14 amino acids. Germline loops: CDR1 MNHEY, CDR2 SMNVEV (reference sequence).

In its sample, this clone was seen once. The chain joins TRBV7-9 to TRBJ1-1; 8 bases match TRBD1. This CDR3 has 15 amino acids. CDR1 and CDR2 (germline): SEHNR, FQNEAQ (reference sequence). With 4 bases clipped from V and 4 bases from J, the junction kept 8 bases outside the gene matches. The CDR3 sequence: CASSYPGGARTEAFF. The CDR3 DNA reads as TGTGCCAGCAGCTACCCAGGGGGCGCGCGCACTGAAGCTTTCTTT.

The chain is built from TRBV5-1 and TRBJ2-7; D is perhaps TRBD2 (5 bases). V was shortened by 6 bases and J by 7 bases, with 14 bases between the two germline ends. CDR1 and CDR2 from the germline V gene are SGHRS and YFSETQ. This CDR3 region has 12 residues. CDR3 nucleotide sequence: TGCGCCAGCACCGGGTCCGGCGGGGAGCAGTACTTC. As protein: CASTGSGGEQYF.

This clone appeared a single time. This rearrangement joins TRBV7-6 to TRBJ2-7; 14 bases map to TRBD2. V trimming: 2 bases; J trimming: 6 bases; junction bases outside the gene matches: 6. Germline assignment: CDR1 SGHVS and CDR2 FNYEAQ. The CDR3 length is 16 residues. Here the CDR3 DNA reads TGTGCCAGCAGCTTAACGACTAGCGGGGGGGCCCGCGAGCAGTACTTC. It specifies CASSLTTSGGAREQYF.

This chain joins TRBV7-9 and TRBJ1-4; 8 nucleotides agree with TRBD1. CDR3 length: 14 amino acids. V shed 5 bases, J shed 7 bases, and the junction held 6 bases outside the gene matches. Germline CDR1 reads SEHNR; CDR2 reads FQNEAQ (reference sequence). The CDR3 protein is CASSRPGGGEKLFF. Here the CDR3 DNA reads TGTGCCAGCAGCCGCCCAGGGGGCGGTGAAAAACTGTTTTTT.

The chain employs TRBV6-6 and TRBJ1-5; the D is unclear. V dropped 6 bases and J dropped 1 base, with 10 bases sitting between them. The germline V gene encodes CDR1 MNHNY and CDR2 SVGAGI (reference sequence). CDR3 length: 14 residues. The CDR3 reads CASSPARSNQPQHF. The CDR3 nucleotides read TGTGCCAGCAGCCCCGCCAGAAGCAATCAGCCCCAGCATTTT.

This chain joins TRBV18 and TRBJ2-7; D gene ambiguous. Trimming took off 0 bases at V and 1 base at J, with 7 bases between the two ends. Germline CDR1 is KGHSH and CDR2 is LQKENI. The CDR3 spans 14 residues. In DNA form, the CDR3 reads TGTGCCAGCTCACCACCCACCGGGTCCTACGAGCAGTACTTC. Its translation is CASSPPTGSYEQYF.

The chain couples TRBV6-2 or TRBV6-3 to TRBJ2-1; TRBD1 might be the D (5 bases). CDR1 is MNHEY and CDR2 is SVGEGT in the germline V gene. The CDR3 is 17 amino acids. The V end was cut by 0 bases, the J end by 3 bases, with 15 bases between. CDR3 sequence: CASSYSVGHFIYNEQFF. CDR3 bases: TGTGCCAGCAGTTACTCGGTCGGACACTTCATCTACAATGAGCAGTTCTTC.

V usage is TRBV6-5 and J usage is TRBJ1-1; D call uncertain. Trimming pared 8 bases from V and 7 bases from J, leaving 17 bases between. CDR1 and CDR2 (germline): MNHEY, SVGAGI. The CDR3 has 13 residues. CDR3 sequence: CASSYGRAVEAFF. The CDR3 DNA reads as TGTGCCAGCTCCTATGGGCGGGCCGTTGAAGCTTTCTTT.

The genes are TRBV28 and TRBJ1-6, with 7 bases that match TRBD1. Germline V CDR1 and CDR2: MDHEN, SYDVKM. The V gene end was trimmed by 2 bases and the J gene end by 10 bases; junction bases not matched to a gene: 11. The length of the CDR3 is 16 residues. The CDR3 region has the DNA TGTGCCAGCAGTTTAATAAAACGGACAGGAGGATCACCCCTCCACTTT. Translating gives CASSLIKRTGGSPLHF.

The CDR3 DNA reads as TGTGCCAGCAGCTTACGGGGGGGGTACCAAGAGACCCAGTACTTC. This gives the protein CASSLRGGYQETQYF. The chain employs TRBV7-2 and TRBJ2-5; 8 bases are shared with TRBD2. Germline values: CDR1 SGHTA, CDR2 FQGNSA. CDR3 length: 15 amino acids. With 2 bases clipped from V and 0 bases from J, the junction kept 2 bases outside the gene matches.

V usage is TRBV7-2 and J usage is TRBJ1-2; 8 nucleotides match TRBD1. V lost 0 bases and J lost 4; bases outside the gene matches: 7. Germline V gives CDR1 SGHTA, CDR2 FQGNSA. The CDR3 spans 16 residues. The CDR3 nucleotides are TGTGCCAGCAGCTTAGCAACCGGGACAGGAATCTATGGCTACACCTTC. This translates into CASSLATGTGIYGYTF.